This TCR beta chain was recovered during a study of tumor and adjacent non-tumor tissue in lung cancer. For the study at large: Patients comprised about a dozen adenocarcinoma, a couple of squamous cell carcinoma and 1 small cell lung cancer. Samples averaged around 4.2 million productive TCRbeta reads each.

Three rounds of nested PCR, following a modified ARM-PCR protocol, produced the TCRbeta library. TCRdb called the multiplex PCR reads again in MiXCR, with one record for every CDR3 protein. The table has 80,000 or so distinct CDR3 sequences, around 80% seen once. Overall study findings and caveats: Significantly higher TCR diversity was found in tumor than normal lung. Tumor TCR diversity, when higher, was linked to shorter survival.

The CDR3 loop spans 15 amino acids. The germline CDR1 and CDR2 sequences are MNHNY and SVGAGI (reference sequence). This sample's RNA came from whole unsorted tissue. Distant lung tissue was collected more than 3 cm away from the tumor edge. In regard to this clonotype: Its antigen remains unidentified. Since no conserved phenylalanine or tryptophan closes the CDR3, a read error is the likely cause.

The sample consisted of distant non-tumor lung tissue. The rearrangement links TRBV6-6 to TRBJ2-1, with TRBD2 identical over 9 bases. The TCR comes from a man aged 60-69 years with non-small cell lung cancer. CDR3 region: CANSWGGGAYCEQFY. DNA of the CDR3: TGTGCCAACAGTTGGGGCGGGGGGGCCTACTGTGAGCAGTTCTAC.